This TCR beta chain was documented in a study of Ad26.COV2.S vaccination and SARS-CoV-2 variants. Study results and limitations: Spike-specific TCR breadth was greater in vaccine than placebo recipients. Responses of T cells in total may have been underestimated by the TCR breadth and depth analyses.

Sequenced by immunoSEQ multiplex PCR; TCRdb stores in-frame clones only, minus some. This table has roughly 500,000 clones, roughly 89% appearing once. Treatment: 15 to 20 received Ad26.COV2.S at low or high dose, single or two shots; roughly five received placebo; per-sample allocation not given. Specimen acquisition occurred on day 63 following the initial vaccine or placebo injection. As to this clone: Its antigen is unidentified.

The germline V gene has CDR1 MNHNS and CDR2 SASEGT. The CDR3 totals 13 residues. The ends were cut back, 3 bases at V and 9 bases at J, with 12 bases in the middle. V and J are TRBV6-1 and TRBJ1-5; D is ambiguous. This TCR derives from a person aged 18-65 years who received the Ad26.COV2.S COVID-19 vaccine or a placebo. The sample here was peripheral blood, taken in a trial of Ad26.COV2.S vaccine versus placebo. DNA for the CDR3: TGTGCCAGCAGTGATATTACGGGATTGCCCCAGCATTTT. Its protein product is CASSDITGLPQHF.